This TCR beta chain comes out of a study of T-cell reconstitution after alpha-beta-depleted transplantation in children. Unique molecular identifiers were used in preparing the TCRbeta library. TCRdb passed the PCR reads through MiXCR, listing each CDR3 protein once. The data show about 610,000 distinct CDR3 sequences, over 9.5% seen once. Only a few counts were recorded for this clonotype. V was cut by 4 bases and J by 6 bases, with 13 bases left in between. The CDR3 loop spans 13 amino acids. Germline V gene data show CDR1 as MNHEY and CDR2 as SMNVEV (reference sequence). The origin of this receptor is a human donor who donated a stem cell graft to a child with acute myeloid leukemia. This chain links TRBV27 with TRBJ2-7; tentative D call: TRBD2 (5 bases). Sequenced here: PBMCs from the stem cell graft donor, sampled from the stem cell graft. The CDR3 reads CASSSGLDPEQYF. The CDR3 nucleotides are TGTGCCAGCAGTTCTGGACTGGACCCCGAGCAGTACTTC.